What follows is one T cell receptor beta chain and its context. Its antigen remains unknown. RNA extraction and reverse transcription yielded cDNA as sequencing template. Clones were sequenced by immunoSEQ multiplex PCR, and TCRdb holds only the in-frame ones, with some missing. This sample has 140,000 or so clones, with 40% to 65% found just once. CDR1 and CDR2 from the germline V gene are SQVTM and ANQGSEA. J was trimmed by 5 bases and V by 2 bases; bases with no gene match: 6. The CDR3 spans 15 residues. The data are from a study of CD8+ T cells in alopecia areata. Study conclusions and caveats: Lesional scalp, notably in alopecia totalis/universalis, had clonality above that of normal scalp.

This clonotype was sampled from a human donor with alopecia areata. The sequenced sample was CD4+ T cells sorted from blood, obtained at week 0. The chain uses TRBV29-1 and TRBJ2-3; TRBD2 agrees at 11 bases. The CDR3 reads CSVEPRTSGLDTQYF. CDR3 coding DNA: TGCAGCGTTGAACCAAGGACTAGCGGGCTAGATACGCAGTATTTT.